This T cell receptor beta chain is from a study of PD-1 blockade in classical Hodgkin lymphoma. Study in general: Each patient was given nivolumab 3 mg/kg through a vein every 2 weeks. Study results and limitations: In CD4+ cells, TCR diversity went up significantly by C4D1, but in CD8+ cells it did not. It was reported that newly diagnosed patients had less baseline TCR diversity than healthy donors.

V gave up 1 base and J gave up 7 bases, with 11 bases separating them. Germline-derived CDR1 and CDR2 are SGHRS and YFSETQ. This CDR3 is built from 14 residues. The time point was: cycle 4 day 1 (C4D1), after around six weeks of nivolumab. Exposure to brentuximab vedotin varied, and each patient had relapsed following autologous stem cell transplantation. Assay: immunoSEQ multiplex PCR; the TCRdb copy retains only in-frame clones and omits some. The profile shows around 92,000 clones, 83% of them singletons. On this clone: Its antigen is still unknown.

This receptor was identified in a human donor with classical Hodgkin lymphoma. Source: peripheral blood mononuclear cells (PBMCs), taken before the fourth cycle of nivolumab. This chain connects TRBV5-1 to TRBJ1-4; TRBD1 is a possible D gene (6 bases). CDR3 in DNA: TGCGCCAGCAGCTTGATGGGGGCGGGTGAAAAACTGTTTTTT. As protein: CASSLMGAGEKLFF.